These 18 T cell receptor beta chains share one sample of origin, sequenced in a study of T cells in Graves' hyperthyroidism and ophthalmopathy. Amplification of TCR beta CDR3 regions was performed using RNA transcripts as template. An initial round of RT-PCR targeting the TCR CDR3 relied on the HTBI primer set. TCRdb reprocessed the multiplex PCR reads via MiXCR and lists one record per CDR3 protein. The sample has about 360,000 distinct CDR3 sequences, approximately 25% seen once. Sequencing used blood. The receptors shown here come from a man aged 45 to 65 with Graves' hyperthyroidism.

CDR3 in amino acids: CASSLKGGSESPYEQYF. The CDR3 DNA sequence: TGTGCCAGCAGCTTAAAGGGGGGTTCGGAGTCACCCTACGAGCAGTACTTC. V usage is TRBV13 and J usage is TRBJ2-7; D could derive from TRBD1 or TRBD2 (6 bases each). Germline V lookup: CDR1 PRHDT, CDR2 FYEKMQ (reference sequence). Trimming cost V 2 bases and J 2 bases, with 19 bases left between them. This CDR3 has 17 amino acids. The complete variable domain, with remaining parts taken from reference TRBV13 and TRBJ2-7, reads AAGVIQSPRHLIKEKRETATLKCYPIPRHDTVYWYQQGPGQDPQFLISFYEKMQSDKGSIPDRFSAQQFSDYHSELNMSSLELGDSALYFCASSLKGGSESPYEQYFGPGTRLTVT.

J is TRBJ2-1 and V is TRBV5-5, with 8 bases lining up with TRBD2. After removal of 0 bases from V and 6 bases from J, the junction contained 5 bases not matched to a gene. CDR1 and CDR2 from the germline V gene are SGHKS and YYEKEE (reference sequence). The length of the CDR3 is 15 residues. CDR3 coding DNA: TGTGCCAGCAGCTTGGTGGGACTAGGGGGCAATGAGCAGTTCTTC. It translates to CASSLVGLGGNEQFF.

In this sample, this clonotype turned up a few times. The V and J genes are TRBV6-2 or TRBV6-3 and TRBJ2-2; D may be TRBD2 (5 bases). Germline CDR1 is MNHEY and CDR2 is SVGEGT. The V gene lost 6 bases and the J gene lost 6 bases, with 11 bases spanning the gap. The CDR3 runs to 13 residues. CDR3: CASSSTRAGELFF. CDR3 coding DNA: TGTGCCAGCAGCTCCACTAGGGCCGGGGAGCTGTTTTTT.

This clonotype was seen only a few times. The chain has TRBV20-1 and TRBJ2-5, with a weak D call TRBD1 (5 bases). Trimming left V 6 bases short and J 1 base short, with 18 bases between. The CDR3 length is 15 residues. CDR1 and CDR2 from the germline V gene are DFQATT and SNEGSKA (reference sequence). The CDR3 is CSASRAMGLQETQYF. Here the CDR3 DNA reads TGCAGTGCGAGTCGGGCTATGGGGCTCCAAGAGACCCAGTACTTC.

The genes are TRBV19 and TRBJ2-2; no clear D gene. The CDR3 has 13 residues. Germline CDR1 LNHDA, CDR2 SQIVND (reference sequence). V dropped 5 bases and J dropped 9 bases, with 13 bases sitting between them. The CDR3 spells CASSLTFARELFF. The CDR3 bases are TGTGCCAGTAGTCTCACATTCGCCCGGGAGCTGTTTTTT.

V gene TRBV24-1 combines with J gene TRBJ2-2, with D perhaps TRBD1 or TRBD2 (6 bases each). The CDR3 consists of 18 residues. V gave up 10 bases and J gave up 5 bases, with 28 bases separating them. Germline assignment: CDR1 KGHDR and CDR2 SFDVKD. The CDR3 DNA is TGTGCCACAGAACCGGGACACCTGAGGACTACCCCTACCGGGGAGCTGTTTTTT. It yields the protein CATEPGHLRTTPTGELFF.

This clonotype was picked up many times. This chain joins TRBV2 and TRBJ2-5; D unclear. CDR1 and CDR2 (germline): SNHLY, FYNNEI. Trimming took 8 bases from V and 4 from J, leaving 14 bases between them. This CDR3 is built from 13 residues. The CDR3 DNA reads TGTGCCAGCCGTTTTTCGGAGATAGAGACCCAGTACTTC. It yields the protein CASRFSEIETQYF.

The V and J genes are TRBV6-1 and TRBJ2-5, with D tentatively TRBD2 (5 bases). Trimming stripped 6 bases from V and 3 bases from J, with 8 bases between. The V gene's germline CDR1 is MNHNS and CDR2 SASEGT. The length of the CDR3 is 12 residues. The CDR3 is CASRRGEETQYF. CDR3 coding DNA: TGTGCCAGCAGACGGGGAGAAGAGACCCAGTACTTC.

This chain connects TRBV5-1 to TRBJ2-1; 10 bases align to TRBD2. J was trimmed by 6 bases and V by 1 base; bases with no gene match: 4. This CDR3 contains 15 residues. Germline-derived CDR1 and CDR2 are SGHRS and YFSETQ. The CDR3 protein is CASSLSSGGLNEQFF. CDR3 in DNA: TGCGCCAGCAGCTTGTCTAGCGGGGGACTCAATGAGCAGTTCTTC.

This rearrangement joins TRBV20-1 to TRBJ2-7; 11 positions agree with TRBD2. CDR3 size: 15 residues. J gave up 3 bases and V 0 bases, and 4 bases lay outside the gene matches. Germline V gene data show CDR1 as DFQATT and CDR2 as SNEGSKA (reference sequence). For the CDR3, the DNA is TGCAGTGCTAGAGATGGTGGACTAGCGGGCTACGAGCAGTACTTC. Its translation is CSARDGGLAGYEQYF.

This clonotype has just a few counts. This chain connects TRBV12-3 or TRBV12-4 to TRBJ1-2; TRBD1 might be the D (6 bases). The V end was cut by 3 bases, the J end by 6 bases, with 11 bases between. The CDR3 length is 13 residues. CDR3 bases: TGTGCCAGCAGTTTTGACAGGTGGAATGGCTACACCTTC. Translated: CASSFDRWNGYTF.

The gene calls are TRBV20-1 and TRBJ2-5; maybe TRBD2 (7 bases). The CDR3 consists of 15 residues. Germline V gene lookup returns CDR1 DFQATT and CDR2 SNEGSKA (reference sequence). V was clipped by 6 bases and J by 5 bases, with 22 bases between them. CDR3 nucleotides: TGCAGTGCCAAGAGGGGGGCGGGAGCGCGGGAGACCCAGTACTTC. Amino acid sequence: CSAKRGAGARETQYF.

The chain carries TRBV12-3 or TRBV12-4 and TRBJ1-6; no reliable D call. The length of the CDR3 is 14 residues. V was shortened by 8 bases and J by 5 bases, with 13 bases between the two germline ends. CDR3: CASRRTDDNSPLHF. CDR3 bases: TGTGCCAGCCGTCGTACAGACGATAATTCACCCCTCCACTTT.

The chain recombines TRBV3-1 with TRBJ2-7, with 16 nucleotides matching TRBD2. This CDR3 spans 17 amino acids. V shed 3 bases, J shed 4 bases, and the junction held 6 bases outside the gene matches. CDR1 is LGHDT, CDR2 YNNKEL, per germline (reference sequence). The CDR3 sequence: CASSQGLAGGPSYEQYF. The CDR3 bases are TGTGCCAGCAGCCAGGGACTAGCGGGAGGGCCCTCGTACGAGCAGTACTTC.

The rearrangement uses TRBV15 and TRBJ2-3; 7 nucleotides align to TRBD1. Germline V gene data show CDR1 as LNHNV and CDR2 as YYDKDF (reference sequence). V was clipped by 0 bases and J by 3 bases; unmatched bases: 6. The CDR3 runs 16 residues. The CDR3 is CATSRDGQGETDTQYF. The DNA for the CDR3 is TGTGCCACCAGCAGAGATGGCCAGGGGGAGACAGATACGCAGTATTTT.

The chain recombines TRBV6-1 with TRBJ2-4; TRBD1 matches at 11 bases. The junction had 14 bases not matched to a gene; V was cut back by 4 bases and J by 3 bases. The CDR3 runs to 19 residues. Germline CDR1 and CDR2: MNHNS and SASEGT. The CDR3 coding sequence is TGTGCCAGCAGTGGAAGTGGACAGGGGGCTGTTTTTGTCAAAAACATTCAGTACTTC. This encodes CASSGSGQGAVFVKNIQYF.

The chain has TRBV2 and TRBJ2-1; 11 bases are shared with TRBD2. V lost 4 bases and J lost 6; bases outside the gene matches: 5. This CDR3 contains 15 residues. Germline V lookup: CDR1 SNHLY, CDR2 FYNNEI. The CDR3 loop is CASSVAGGPVNEQFF. In nucleotides, the CDR3 is TGTGCCAGCAGTGTAGCGGGAGGGCCGGTCAATGAGCAGTTCTTC.

The table lists this clonotype with many counts. The chain uses TRBV7-2 and TRBJ2-3; the D is unclear. V gave up 2 bases and J gave up 3 bases, with 3 bases separating them. The CDR3 is made up of 12 amino acids. Germline V gives CDR1 SGHTA, CDR2 FQGNSA. This CDR3 reads CASSLITDTQYF. CDR3 bases: TGTGCCAGCAGCTTAATAACAGATACGCAGTATTTT.